The 28 T cell receptor beta chains listed next were all sequenced from one sample in a study of T cell changes during pregnancy in multiple sclerosis. Clones were read by immunoSEQ multiplex PCR, and TCRdb kept only the in-frame ones, dropping some. This sample has some 64,000 clones, with more than 90% found just once. The specimen comprised peripheral blood, sampled in the first trimester of pregnancy. Receptor source: a female donor in good health, enrolled as a control in a pregnancy study.

The rearrangement links TRBV18 to TRBJ1-4, with 8 nucleotides matching TRBD1. CDR3 length: 15 residues. Per germline, CDR1 KGHSH and CDR2 LQKENI. Trimming took 6 bases from V and 5 from J; bases not matched to a gene: 8. CDR3 nucleotides: TGTGCCAGCTCTCGCGGACAGGGAAGGAATGAAAAACTGTTTTTT. Translation: CASSRGQGRNEKLFF. Combining the CDR3 with reference TRBV18 and TRBJ1-4 gives the whole variable domain NAGVMQNPRHLVRRRGQEARLRCSPMKGHSHVYWYRQLPEEGLKFMVYLQKENIIDESGMPKERFSAEFPKEGPSILRIQQVVRGDSAAYFCASSRGQGRNEKLFFGSGTQLSVL.

This chain uses TRBV19 with TRBJ1-5; 7 bases align to TRBD1. Unmatched junction bases numbered 12, after V lost 5 bases and J lost 2 bases. Germline loops: CDR1 LNHDA, CDR2 SQIVND (reference sequence). The CDR3 has 17 residues. The CDR3 reads CASSWTSRGLGNQPQHF. CDR3 in DNA: TGTGCCAGTAGTTGGACGAGTAGGGGGCTAGGCAATCAGCCCCAGCATTTT.

The J gene is TRBJ1-2, the V gene TRBV7-8; D may be TRBD1 (5 bases). Germline CDR1 reads SGHVS; CDR2 reads FQNEAQ. Deletions cut 4 bases from V and 3 bases from J, with 27 bases between. The CDR3 is 19 amino acids. In DNA form, the CDR3 reads TGTGCCAGCAGCTCCCGGACCGCGTCAGGGTTCGTGAGTGACTATGGCTACACCTTC. Translated: CASSSRTASGFVSDYGYTF.

This chain links TRBV6-1 with TRBJ1-2; TRBD1 is a possible D gene (5 bases). The CDR3 loop spans 17 amino acids. V lost 4 bases to trimming and J lost 1 base, with 19 bases between them. Germline values: CDR1 MNHNS, CDR2 SASEGT. CDR3 nucleotide sequence: TGTGCCAGCAGTGGGGGGGTCACTCGACAAAATAACTATGGCTACACCTTC. Amino acid sequence: CASSGGVTRQNNYGYTF.

The chain links TRBV10-3 to TRBJ2-7; 8 positions agree with TRBD1. The germline V gene encodes CDR1 ENHRY and CDR2 SYGVKD. There are 16 residues in the CDR3. V lost 2 bases to trimming and J lost 3 bases; unmatched junction nucleotides: 9. CDR3 nucleotide sequence: TGTGCCATCAGTGAGCTGGGGACAGGTGATAGCTACGAGCAGTACTTC. Amino acids: CAISELGTGDSYEQYF.

This clone was observed a single time. J is TRBJ1-1 and V is TRBV11-3, with 7 positions matching TRBD1. This CDR3 comprises 14 residues. The germline V gene has CDR1 SGHNT and CDR2 YENEEA. The trim removed 5 bases at V and 2 bases at J, leaving 5 bases unmatched. The CDR3 protein is CASSHRDSNTEAFF. The CDR3, as DNA: TGTGCCAGCAGCCACCGGGACAGCAACACTGAAGCTTTCTTT.

This sequence joins TRBV6-5 and TRBJ1-1; 8 bases are a match to TRBD1. The CDR3 runs to 14 residues. Per germline, CDR1 MNHEY and CDR2 SVGAGI. Losses at the gene ends were 6 bases for V and 8 bases for J; bases not matched to a gene: 11. The CDR3 nucleotides read TGTGCCAGCAGCCAAGACAGGGGAAGAGGCGAAGCTTTCTTT. It codes for CASSQDRGRGEAFF.

This chain joins TRBV28 and TRBJ2-2; 10 bases agree with TRBD2. CDR3 length: 16 amino acids. Germline CDR1 is MDHEN and CDR2 is SYDVKM. The junction had 8 bases not matched to a gene; V was cut back by 7 bases and J by 3 bases. CDR3 nucleotide sequence: TGTGCCAGCAACTCGTTGACTAGCGGGTACACCGGGGAGCTGTTTTTT. Translating it yields CASNSLTSGYTGELFF.

This rearrangement joins TRBV10-2 to TRBJ1-6; 11 nucleotides agree with TRBD1. CDR1 is WSHSY, CDR2 SAAADI, per germline. Trimming removed 2 bases from V and 9 bases from J; junction bases left unmatched: 0. The length of the CDR3 is 14 residues. In nucleotides, the CDR3 is TGCGCCAGCAGTGAGGGACAGGGGGCTTCACCCCTCCACTTT. Protein sequence: CASSEGQGASPLHF.

V is TRBV7-6 and J is TRBJ2-7; 10 bases are a match to TRBD1. V shed 8 bases and J 7 bases; nucleotides not matched to a gene: 14. The CDR3 runs to 15 residues. The germline CDR1 and CDR2 sequences are SGHVS and FNYEAQ. CDR3: CASGTGQGFLAEQYF. In nucleotides, the CDR3 is TGTGCCAGCGGAACGGGACAGGGGTTTCTCGCGGAGCAGTACTTC.

V and J are TRBV2 and TRBJ1-3, with a possible D match to TRBD1 (6 bases). This CDR3 is 14 amino acids long. Germline V gene lookup returns CDR1 SNHLY and CDR2 FYNNEI. V lost 4 bases and J lost 4, with 11 bases in between. The CDR3 nucleotides read TGTGCCAGCAGTGTTGGGGGCTACGGAAACACCATATATTTT. Protein: CASSVGGYGNTIYF.

The chain uses TRBV10-3 and TRBJ2-7; 7 nucleotides line up with TRBD1. This CDR3 is built from 14 residues. The germline gives CDR1 ENHRY, CDR2 SYGVKD. The junction had 6 bases not matched to a gene; V was cut back by 7 bases and J by 0 bases. This chain's CDR3 is CAINVRQGSYEQYF. The CDR3 DNA reads TGTGCCATCAATGTCCGACAGGGCTCCTACGAGCAGTACTTC.

This clone was counted a single time. The chain has TRBV9 and TRBJ2-1; D remains ambiguous. Germline assignment: CDR1 SGDLS and CDR2 YYNGEE. Trimming took off 3 bases at V and 5 bases at J, with 3 bases between the two ends. The CDR3 consists of 11 residues. The CDR3, as DNA: TGTGCCAGCAGCGATAACAATGAGCAGTTCTTC. It specifies CASSDNNEQFF.

This sequence joins TRBV27 and TRBJ2-1; tentative D call: TRBD2 (5 bases). CDR1 is MNHEY, CDR2 SMNVEV, per germline (reference sequence). The CDR3 covers 14 residues. Trimming removed 5 bases from V and 6 bases from J, with 14 bases in between. CDR3 residues: CASSHGRTGNEQFF. CDR3 in DNA: TGTGCCAGCAGTCATGGCCGGACTGGCAATGAGCAGTTCTTC.

This chain uses TRBV7-3 with TRBJ2-3, with unresolved D. Germline CDR1 reads SGHTA; CDR2 reads FQGTGA. Trimming removed 5 bases at V and 4 bases at J, with 16 bases between. There are 15 residues in the CDR3. The CDR3: CASSPRLALSDTQYF. The CDR3 DNA sequence: TGTGCCAGCAGCCCACGACTGGCGCTTTCAGATACGCAGTATTTT.

The genes are TRBV7-3 and TRBJ1-3; 8 nucleotides match TRBD1. CDR3 size: 15 residues. Germline CDR1 and CDR2: SGHTA and FQGTGA. The ends lost 1 base at V and 12 bases at J; junction bases unmatched: 11. The CDR3 DNA reads TGTGCCAGCAGCTTAAATCCGGGACAGGATAGTGACATATATTTT. Translated, it gives CASSLNPGQDSDIYF.

The CDR3 loop is CASSSSPGQGEGTEAFF. The CDR3 bases are TGTGCCAGCAGCTCCAGTCCGGGACAGGGGGAGGGTACTGAAGCTTTCTTT. V gene TRBV5-4 combines with J gene TRBJ1-1, with 11 bases aligning to TRBD1. J gave up 5 bases and V 3 bases, and 12 bases lay outside the gene matches. The CDR3 runs to 17 residues. Germline lookup yields CDR1 SGHNT and CDR2 YYREEE (reference sequence).

This chain connects TRBV13 to TRBJ2-1; 8 nucleotides align to TRBD2. Germline-derived CDR1 and CDR2 are PRHDT and FYEKMQ (reference sequence). This CDR3 has 16 amino acids. The junction had 8 bases not matched to a gene; V was cut back by 7 bases and J by 0 bases. This CDR3 reads CASTSPGGSSYNEQFF. CDR3 in DNA: TGTGCCAGCACCTCCCCGGGGGGGAGCTCCTACAATGAGCAGTTCTTC.

The chain links TRBV5-4 to TRBJ2-5; TRBD2 matches 8 bases. The V gene's germline CDR1 is SGHNT and CDR2 YYREEE (reference sequence). The CDR3 spans 16 residues. J was trimmed by 4 bases and V by 0 bases; bases with no gene match: 8. CDR3 loop: CASSLAAGGRRETQYF. The CDR3 DNA reads TGTGCCAGCAGCTTGGCCGCGGGAGGTCGGAGAGAGACCCAGTACTTC.

V usage is TRBV28 and J usage is TRBJ2-2; maybe TRBD1 (5 bases). The CDR3 sequence is 14 residues long. Between the trimmed V and J ends, which lost 4 bases and 5 bases, there was a span of 11 bases. The V gene's germline CDR1 is MDHEN and CDR2 SYDVKM. CDR3 DNA sequence: TGTGCCAGCAGTTCCAAACAGGTTACCGGGGAGCTGTTTTTT. Its translation is CASSSKQVTGELFF.

The chain has TRBV5-4 and TRBJ2-7; 10 bases agree with TRBD1. CDR1 and CDR2 (germline): SGHNT, YYREEE (reference sequence). The V and J ends lost 4 bases and 7 bases, in that order; junction bases with no gene match: 14. The CDR3 has 16 amino acids. The CDR3 sequence: CASSVRTGTGVGEQYF. The DNA for the CDR3 is TGTGCCAGCAGCGTCAGGACCGGGACAGGGGTGGGAGAGCAGTACTTC. The full variable domain, rest sourced from reference TRBV5-4 and TRBJ2-7, is ETGVTQSPTHLIKTRGQQVTLRCSSQSGHNTVSWYQQALGQGPQFIFQYYREEENGRGNFPPRFSGLQFPNYSSELNVNALELDDSALYLCASSVRTGTGVGEQYFGPGTRLTVT.

The CDR3 DNA sequence: TGTGCCAGCAGCGTAATGACAGGGGACAATCAGCCCCAGCATTTT. Translated: CASSVMTGDNQPQHF. This sequence joins TRBV11-2 and TRBJ1-5, with 8 bases aligning to TRBD1. The CDR3 runs to 15 residues. The ends lost 5 bases at V and 3 bases at J; junction bases unmatched: 6. Germline V CDR1 and CDR2: SGHAT, FQNNGV.

This clone has only a few counts. The gene calls are TRBV27 and TRBJ1-5, with a weak D call TRBD1 (5 bases). This CDR3 is built from 15 residues. From germline, CDR1 is MNHEY and CDR2 SMNVEV (reference sequence). V lost 3 bases, J lost 6 bases, and 15 bases lay in between. The CDR3 DNA reads TGTGCCAGCAGTTTCCGAAGGGGAAGGACTCAGCCCCAGCATTTT. Its translation is CASSFRRGRTQPQHF.

CDR3 amino acids: CASSLGASSSYEQYF. CDR3 DNA sequence: TGTGCCAGCAGCTTAGGGGCCTCGAGCTCCTACGAGCAGTACTTC. The chain recombines TRBV7-2 with TRBJ2-7, with D hard to call. CDR3 length: 15 amino acids. V lost 1 base and J lost 0, with 10 bases in between. The germline CDR1 and CDR2 sequences are SGHTA and FQGNSA. Based on the CDR3 plus reference TRBV7-2 and TRBJ2-7, the full variable domain is GAGVSQSPSNKVTEKGKDVELRCDPISGHTALYWYRQSLGQGLEFLIYFQGNSAPDKSGLPSDRFSAERTGGSVSTLTIQRTQQEDSAVYLCASSLGASSSYEQYFGPGTRLTVT.

This chain connects TRBV19 to TRBJ2-2; 14 nucleotides match TRBD2. The CDR3 totals 17 residues. The V gene's germline CDR1 is LNHDA and CDR2 SQIVND (reference sequence). Trimming removed 8 bases from V and 1 base from J; junction bases left unmatched: 6. CDR3 sequence: CASSRGLAGVNTGELFF. The CDR3 DNA reads as TGTGCCAGTTCCAGGGGACTAGCGGGAGTGAACACCGGGGAGCTGTTTTTT.

This clone was recorded only once. This chain connects TRBV7-2 to TRBJ2-7; the match to TRBD2 covers 9 bases. The CDR3 loop spans 15 amino acids. Germline trimming cut 2 bases from V and 3 bases from J; bases unmatched to any gene: 5. In germline, CDR1 is SGHTA, CDR2 FQGNSA. The CDR3 nucleotides read TGTGCCAGCAGCTTAAGGGCGGGAGGGTTCTACGAGCAGTACTTC. Its translation: CASSLRAGGFYEQYF.

The V gene is TRBV5-1, the J gene TRBJ1-4; D unclear. V dropped 1 base and J dropped 0 bases, with 7 bases sitting between them. From germline, CDR1 is SGHRS and CDR2 YFSETQ. The CDR3 extends over 15 amino acids. The CDR3 DNA reads as TGCGCCAGCAGCTTGCGTCTTCCAACTAATGAAAAACTGTTTTTT. Translated: CASSLRLPTNEKLFF. Looking up the rest from reference TRBV5-1 and TRBJ1-4 gives the full variable domain: KAGVTQTPRYLIKTRGQQVTLSCSPISGHRSVSWYQQTPGQGLQFLFEYFSETQRNKGNFPGRFSGRQFSNSRSEMNVSTLELGDSALYLCASSLRLPTNEKLFFGSGTQLSVL.

The rearrangement links TRBV7-8 to TRBJ1-5; no clear D. Germline CDR1 reads SGHVS; CDR2 reads FQNEAQ. The ends were cut back, 0 bases at V and 0 bases at J, with 12 bases in the middle. The CDR3 loop spans 17 amino acids. Written as DNA, the CDR3 is TGTGCCAGCAGCTTAGCGCCGGGATATCTTAGCAATCAGCCCCAGCATTTT. This codes for CASSLAPGYLSNQPQHF.